One sample yielded the 9 T cell receptor beta chains listed below, sequenced in a study of blood T cell repertoires in COVID-19. Sequencing was performed with immunoSEQ multiplex PCR; in TCRdb, only in-frame clones are kept and a portion is missing. The table shows about 210,000 clones, with more than 80% occurring only once. Sequencing used peripheral blood. The receptors originated from a woman of 80 years or more with COVID-19, enrolled during active disease.

This clone was counted a single time. The chain recombines TRBV12-3 or TRBV12-4 with TRBJ2-1; tentatively, D is TRBD2 (6 bases). The ends were cut back, 6 bases at V and 10 bases at J, with 10 bases in the middle. The CDR3 consists of 11 residues. The chain's CDR3 is CASREEGEQFF. Written as DNA, the CDR3 is TGTGCCAGCAGAGAGGAGGGGGAGCAGTTCTTC.

This clone was recorded a few times. V usage is TRBV20-1 and J usage is TRBJ2-7, with no clear D. This CDR3 comprises 10 residues. Germline V gene sequence: CDR1 DFQATT, CDR2 SNEGSKA (reference sequence). Trimming took off 6 bases at V and 7 bases at J, with 10 bases between the two ends. The CDR3 is CSAPFGEQYF. The CDR3 DNA reads as TGCAGTGCCCCATTCGGGGAGCAGTACTTC.

This clone was counted a few times. This sequence joins TRBV7-9 and TRBJ1-1; 7 positions match TRBD1. The germline gives CDR1 SEHNR, CDR2 FQNEAQ (reference sequence). This CDR3 spans 13 amino acids. Trimming at V came to 7 bases and at J to 4 bases, leaving 6 bases not matched to a gene. CDR3 loop: CASNQGGRTEAFF. The CDR3 DNA reads TGTGCCAGCAACCAGGGGGGCCGCACTGAAGCTTTCTTT. Supplemented by reference TRBV7-9 and TRBJ1-1, the full variable domain reads DTGVSQNPRHKITKRGQNVTFRCDPISEHNRLYWYRQTLGQGPEFLTYFQNEAQLEKSRLLSDRFSAERPKGSFSTLEIQRTEQGDSAMYLCASNQGGRTEAFFGQGTRLTVV.

The rearrangement joins TRBV28 to TRBJ1-1, with a tentative D call TRBD1 (6 bases). The V and J ends lost 4 bases and 3 bases respectively, with 18 bases between them. This CDR3 region has 16 residues. CDR1 is MDHEN and CDR2 is SYDVKM in the germline V gene. CDR3 protein: CASSSQSADSYTEAFF. CDR3 nucleotides: TGTGCCAGCAGTTCCCAATCCGCGGACAGTTACACTGAAGCTTTCTTT.

For this clone: The sample holds other DNA sequences that translate to the same CDR3. V usage is TRBV24-1 and J usage is TRBJ1-5, with D uncertain. The germline V gene has CDR1 KGHDR and CDR2 SFDVKD. The V and J ends lost 3 bases and 3 bases respectively, with 8 bases between them. The CDR3 runs 14 residues. CDR3 residues: CATSDRVSNQPQHF. In nucleotides, the CDR3 is TGTGCCACCAGTGATCGGGTCTCCAATCAGCCCCAGCATTTT.

This clone was observed a handful of times. The chain links TRBV7-8 to TRBJ2-1, with a weak D call TRBD2 (6 bases). V was cut by 5 bases and J by 5 bases, with 13 bases left in between. This CDR3 comprises 14 residues. CDR1 and CDR2 from the germline V gene are SGHVS and FQNEAQ. This chain's CDR3 is CASSVGSPHNEQFF. CDR3 in DNA: TGTGCCAGCAGCGTCGGGAGTCCCCACAATGAGCAGTTCTTC.

The V and J genes are TRBV9 and TRBJ1-6; D is uncertain. V was cut by 0 bases and J by 10 bases, with 8 bases left in between. Germline CDR1 reads SGDLS; CDR2 reads YYNGEE. The CDR3 is 13 amino acids. The CDR3 DNA is TGTGCCAGCAGCGTAGCGGAGTTGTCACCCCTCCACTTT. Translated, it gives CASSVAELSPLHF.

The V and J genes are TRBV5-1 and TRBJ1-3, with D possibly TRBD1 on 6 matching bases. Germline V CDR1 and CDR2: SGHRS, YFSETQ. V lost 0 bases and J lost 0, with 10 bases in between. CDR3 length equals 16 residues. The CDR3 DNA follows: TGCGCCAGCAGCTTGGCAGGGGCGAGCTCTGGAAACACCATATATTTT. Its translation is CASSLAGASSGNTIYF.

This chain uses TRBV18 with TRBJ2-5, with 12 bases lining up with TRBD2. The CDR3 has 16 residues. CDR1 and CDR2 from the germline V gene are KGHSH and LQKENI. V lost 4 bases to trimming and J lost 3 bases; unmatched junction nucleotides: 6. CDR3: CASSRRTSGIEETQYF. CDR3 in DNA: TGTGCCAGCTCACGAAGGACTAGCGGGATAGAAGAGACCCAGTACTTC. Variable domain in full (rest from reference TRBV18 and TRBJ2-5): NAGVMQNPRHLVRRRGQEARLRCSPMKGHSHVYWYRQLPEEGLKFMVYLQKENIIDESGMPKERFSAEFPKEGPSILRIQQVVRGDSAAYFCASSRRTSGIEETQYFGPGTRLLVL.